The 17 T cell receptor beta chains in this list originate from one sample, sequenced in a study of ipilimumab plus nivolumab after autologous stem cell transplantation. Assay: immunoSEQ multiplex PCR; the TCRdb copy retains only in-frame clones and omits some. Here the sample spans 12,000 or so clones, about 75% being singletons. Sequencing was performed on PBMCs, taken in a trial of ipilimumab plus nivolumab as post-transplant consolidation. These receptors all stem from a male donor with multiple myeloma.

V and J are TRBV6-1 and TRBJ2-3, with a tentative D call TRBD1 (6 bases). From germline, CDR1 is MNHNS and CDR2 SASEGT. The CDR3 is made up of 14 amino acids. Deletions cut 6 bases from V and 4 bases from J, with 14 bases between. The CDR3 sequence is CASRTSGVADTQYF. The DNA for the CDR3 is TGTGCCAGCAGGACCTCAGGGGTCGCAGATACGCAGTATTTT.

This chain uses TRBV29-1 with TRBJ2-7; 8 positions agree with TRBD1. J gave up 6 bases and V 8 bases, and 12 bases lay outside the gene matches. Germline V CDR1 and CDR2: SQVTM, ANQGSEA. The CDR3 length is 13 residues. The CDR3 bases are TGCAGCCGTACTCTAGACAGGGGATGCGAGCAGTACTTC. Its translation: CSRTLDRGCEQYF.

The CDR3 is CASRGRFGTQYF. CDR3 nucleotides: TGTGCCAGCAGGGGCCGGTTTGGGACCCAGTACTTC. The genes are TRBV2 and TRBJ2-5; D remains ambiguous. The CDR3 spans 12 residues. The germline gives CDR1 SNHLY, CDR2 FYNNEI. Trimming stripped 6 bases from V and 7 bases from J, with 12 bases between.

The chain carries TRBV5-6 and TRBJ2-3, with D hard to call. Germline loops: CDR1 SGHDT, CDR2 YYEEEE. This CDR3 spans 15 amino acids. The V end was cut by 0 bases, the J end by 4 bases, with 12 bases between. CDR3 DNA sequence: TGTGCCAGCAGCTTGGAACCTACCGCGGCAGATACGCAGTATTTT. Its translation is CASSLEPTAADTQYF.

The V and J genes are TRBV6-1 and TRBJ2-5; TRBD2 matches 7 bases. The ends lost 6 bases at V and 4 bases at J; junction bases unmatched: 11. The CDR3 runs to 15 residues. CDR1 and CDR2 from the germline V gene are MNHNS and SASEGT. CDR3 DNA: TGTGCCAGCAGGGGGGAGCGGGGCTCAACAGAGACCCAGTACTTC. It codes for CASRGERGSTETQYF.

The chain joins TRBV18 to TRBJ2-5; TRBD1 matches 8 bases. The J segment lost 1 base and the V segment lost 3 bases, leaving 1 base of the junction unmatched. CDR3 size: 14 residues. CDR1 is KGHSH, CDR2 LQKENI, per germline. The CDR3 region is CASSPGQGQETQYF. The CDR3 nucleotides are TGTGCCAGCTCACCCGGACAGGGCCAAGAGACCCAGTACTTC.

This chain links TRBV9 with TRBJ2-3; D not resolved. V was cut by 6 bases and J by 2 bases, with 19 bases left in between. This CDR3 has 16 amino acids. The V gene's germline CDR1 is SGDLS and CDR2 YYNGEE. This CDR3 is CASTENNFRSTDTQYF. CDR3 nucleotide sequence: TGTGCCAGCACCGAAAACAATTTCCGATCCACAGATACGCAGTATTTT.

The CDR3, as DNA: TGTGCTAGTGGTTTTCAGAGGACTGAAGCTTTCTTT. Translation: CASGFQRTEAFF. The chain is built from TRBV12-5 and TRBJ1-1; the D is unclear. This CDR3 has 12 amino acids. The germline gives CDR1 LGHNT, CDR2 FRNRAP. Trimming left V 3 bases short and J 5 bases short, with 7 bases between.

The chain carries TRBV4-2 and TRBJ2-5, with 10 bases lining up with TRBD2. Trimming removed 3 bases from V and 4 bases from J; junction bases left unmatched: 20. CDR3 length equals 20 residues. Per the germline V gene, CDR1 is LGHNA and CDR2 is YNFKEQ. For the CDR3, the DNA is TGTGCCAGCAGCCACCAAGGCCCCAGCGGGGGGGCGGGGTTGCTAGAGACCCAGTACTTC. Translated, it gives CASSHQGPSGGAGLLETQYF.

This clone was detected once. The V gene is TRBV2, the J gene TRBJ2-3; 7 nucleotides line up with TRBD1. CDR1 and CDR2 from the germline V gene are SNHLY and FYNNEI. With 6 bases clipped from V and 3 bases from J, the junction kept 6 bases outside the gene matches. This CDR3 comprises 14 residues. The CDR3 region has the DNA TGTGCCAGCAGCCGACAGGGAATAACAGATACGCAGTATTTT. Its protein is CASSRQGITDTQYF.

This clone is labeled medium-sized. The chain employs TRBV21-1 and TRBJ2-7; the D call of TRBD2 is as the table states it, not checked on the DNA. TRBV21-1 is termed a pseudogene. The CDR3 spans 13 residues. The CDR3 coding sequence is TGTGCCAGCAGCAGAGAGGGACTCCAAGAGCAGTACTTC. It codes for CASSREGLQEQYF.

The chain couples TRBV4-1 to TRBJ1-5; TRBD1 matches at 11 bases. The V and J ends lost 6 bases and 2 bases, in that order; junction bases with no gene match: 9. Germline V gene sequence: CDR1 MGHRA, CDR2 YSYEKL. The CDR3 has 17 amino acids. The CDR3 nucleotides are TGCGCCAGCAGAGGACAGGGGGCTTTTTTTGGCAATCAGCCCCAGCATTTT. It codes for CASRGQGAFFGNQPQHF.

V is TRBV19 and J is TRBJ1-2; D is unclear. Germline V gene lookup returns CDR1 LNHDA and CDR2 SQIVND (reference sequence). The CDR3 has 14 residues. Between the trimmed V and J ends, which lost 5 bases and 2 bases, there was a span of 12 bases. The CDR3 loop reads CASSGGRANYGYTF. The CDR3 DNA sequence: TGTGCCAGTAGTGGTGGCAGAGCGAACTATGGCTACACCTTC.

The rearrangement links TRBV7-9 to TRBJ2-7, with no clear D. The germline CDR1 and CDR2 sequences are SEHNR and FQNEAQ (reference sequence). V was trimmed by 5 bases and J by 4 bases, leaving 9 bases between them. The CDR3 consists of 12 residues. The CDR3 sequence: CASSPTLYEQYF. The DNA of the CDR3 is TGTGCCAGCAGCCCAACCCTTTACGAGCAGTACTTC.

This chain joins TRBV6-5 and TRBJ1-2, with D possibly TRBD1 on 5 matching bases. The CDR3 contains 13 residues. Per germline, CDR1 MNHEY and CDR2 SVGAGI. Trimming pared 6 bases from V and 1 base from J, leaving 9 bases between. The CDR3 sequence: CASRDTNNYGYTF. The DNA for the CDR3 is TGTGCCAGCAGGGACACTAATAACTATGGCTACACCTTC.

The V call is TRBV5-5, the J call TRBJ2-7, with 12 nucleotides matching TRBD2. CDR3 length: 18 residues. CDR1 SGHKS and CDR2 YYEKEE come from the germline V gene (reference sequence). V lost 4 bases to trimming and J lost 0 bases; unmatched junction nucleotides: 11. The CDR3 DNA follows: TGTGCCAGCAGCCTTAAACTAGCGGGGGGCCGAAGCTCCTACGAGCAGTACTTC. Residues: CASSLKLAGGRSSYEQYF.

The chain joins TRBV28 to TRBJ1-2; 7 bases are shared with TRBD1. Germline trimming cut 5 bases from V and 13 bases from J; bases unmatched to any gene: 7. Looked up from germline, CDR1 is MDHEN and CDR2 is SYDVKM. The CDR3 runs to 11 residues. CDR3 DNA sequence: TGTGCCAGCAGTGACAGGGCTGTCACCACCTTC. Translated, it gives CASSDRAVTTF.